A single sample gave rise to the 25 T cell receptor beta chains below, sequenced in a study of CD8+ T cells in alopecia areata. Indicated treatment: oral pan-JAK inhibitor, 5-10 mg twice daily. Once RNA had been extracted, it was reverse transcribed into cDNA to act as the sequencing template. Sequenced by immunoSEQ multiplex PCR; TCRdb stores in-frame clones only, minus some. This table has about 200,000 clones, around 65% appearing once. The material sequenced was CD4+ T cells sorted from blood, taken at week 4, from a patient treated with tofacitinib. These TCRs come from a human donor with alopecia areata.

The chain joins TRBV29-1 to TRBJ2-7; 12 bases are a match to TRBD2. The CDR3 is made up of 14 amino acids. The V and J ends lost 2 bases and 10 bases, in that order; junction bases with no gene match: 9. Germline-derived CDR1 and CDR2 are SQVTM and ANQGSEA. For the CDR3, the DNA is TGCAGCGTTGAAAGTTGGACTAGCGGGATCGTTCAGTACTTC. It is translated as CSVESWTSGIVQYF.

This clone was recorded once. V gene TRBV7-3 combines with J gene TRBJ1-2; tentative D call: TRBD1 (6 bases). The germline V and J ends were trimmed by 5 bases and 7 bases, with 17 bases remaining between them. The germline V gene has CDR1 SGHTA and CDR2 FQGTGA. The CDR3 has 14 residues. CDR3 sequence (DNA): TGTGCCAGCAGCGAAAGGGGGGCCCGCTCTGGCTACACCTTC. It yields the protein CASSERGARSGYTF.

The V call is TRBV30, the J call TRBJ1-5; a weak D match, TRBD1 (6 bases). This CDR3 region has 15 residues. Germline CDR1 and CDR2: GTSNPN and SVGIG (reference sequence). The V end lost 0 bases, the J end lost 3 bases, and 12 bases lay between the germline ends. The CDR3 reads CAWSVRGGTNQPQHF. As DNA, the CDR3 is TGTGCCTGGAGTGTTAGGGGGGGGACCAATCAGCCCCAGCATTTT.

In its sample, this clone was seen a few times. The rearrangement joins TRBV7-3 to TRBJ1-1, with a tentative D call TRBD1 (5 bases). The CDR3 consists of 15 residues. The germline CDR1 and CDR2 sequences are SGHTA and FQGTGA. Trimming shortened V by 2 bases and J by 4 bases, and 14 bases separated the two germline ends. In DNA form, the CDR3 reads TGTGCCAGCAGCTTACAAAGGTTTGGGGGCACTGAAGCTTTCTTT. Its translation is CASSLQRFGGTEAFF.

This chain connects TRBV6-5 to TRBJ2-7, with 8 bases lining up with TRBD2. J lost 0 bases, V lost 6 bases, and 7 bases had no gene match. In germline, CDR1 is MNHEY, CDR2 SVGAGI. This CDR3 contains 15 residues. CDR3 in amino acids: CASRPVAGSSYEQYF. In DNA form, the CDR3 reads TGTGCCAGCAGGCCTGTAGCGGGGAGCTCCTACGAGCAGTACTTC.

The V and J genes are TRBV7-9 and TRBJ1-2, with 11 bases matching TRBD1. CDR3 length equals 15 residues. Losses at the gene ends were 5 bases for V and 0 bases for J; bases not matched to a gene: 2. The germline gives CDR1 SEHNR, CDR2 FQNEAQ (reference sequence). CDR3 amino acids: CASSPGQGANYGYTF. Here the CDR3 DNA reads TGTGCCAGCAGCCCGGGACAGGGGGCTAACTATGGCTACACCTTC.

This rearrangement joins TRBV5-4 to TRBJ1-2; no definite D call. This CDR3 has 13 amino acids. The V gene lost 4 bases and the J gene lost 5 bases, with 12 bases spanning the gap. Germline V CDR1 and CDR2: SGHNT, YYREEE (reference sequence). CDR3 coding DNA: TGTGCCAGCAGCCCTAGCCGAGGGTATGGCTACACCTTC. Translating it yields CASSPSRGYGYTF. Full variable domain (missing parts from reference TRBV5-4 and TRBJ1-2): ETGVTQSPTHLIKTRGQQVTLRCSSQSGHNTVSWYQQALGQGPQFIFQYYREEENGRGNFPPRFSGLQFPNYSSELNVNALELDDSALYLCASSPSRGYGYTFGSGTRLTVV.

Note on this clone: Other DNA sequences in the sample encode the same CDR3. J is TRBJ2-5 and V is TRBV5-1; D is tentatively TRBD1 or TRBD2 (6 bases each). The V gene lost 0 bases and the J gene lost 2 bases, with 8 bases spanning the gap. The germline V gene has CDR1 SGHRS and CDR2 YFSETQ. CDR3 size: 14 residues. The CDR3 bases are TGCGCCAGCAGCTTGGGAGGGGGGCAAGAGACCCAGTACTTC. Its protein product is CASSLGGGQETQYF. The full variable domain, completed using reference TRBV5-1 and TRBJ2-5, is KAGVTQTPRYLIKTRGQQVTLSCSPISGHRSVSWYQQTPGQGLQFLFEYFSETQRNKGNFPGRFSGRQFSNSRSEMNVSTLELGDSALYLCASSLGGGQETQYFGPGTRLLVL.

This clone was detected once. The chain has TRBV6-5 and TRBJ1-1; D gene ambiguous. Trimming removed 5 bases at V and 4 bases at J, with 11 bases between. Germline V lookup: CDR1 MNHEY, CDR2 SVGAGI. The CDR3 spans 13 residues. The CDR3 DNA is TGTGCCAGCAGTGTTGGACCGCGCACTGAAGCTTTCTTT. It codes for CASSVGPRTEAFF.

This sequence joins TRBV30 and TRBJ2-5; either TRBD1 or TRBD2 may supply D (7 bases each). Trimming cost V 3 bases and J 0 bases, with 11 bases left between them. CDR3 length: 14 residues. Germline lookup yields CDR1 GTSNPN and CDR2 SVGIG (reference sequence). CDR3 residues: CAWSSGGDQETQYF. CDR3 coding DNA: TGTGCCTGGAGCTCAGGGGGGGACCAAGAGACCCAGTACTTC.

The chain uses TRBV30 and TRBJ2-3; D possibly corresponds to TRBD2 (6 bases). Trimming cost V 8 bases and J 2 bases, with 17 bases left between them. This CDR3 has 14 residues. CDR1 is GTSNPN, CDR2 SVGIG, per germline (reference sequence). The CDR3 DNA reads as TGTGCCCGAAGTCCCGGAGGGGCCACAGATACGCAGTATTTT. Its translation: CARSPGGATDTQYF.

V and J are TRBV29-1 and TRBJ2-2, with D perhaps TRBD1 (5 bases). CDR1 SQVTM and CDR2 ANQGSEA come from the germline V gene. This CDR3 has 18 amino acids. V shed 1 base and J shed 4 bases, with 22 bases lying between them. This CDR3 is CSVEVRNYGASGTGELFF. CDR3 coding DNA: TGCAGCGTTGAAGTCAGAAATTATGGGGCCTCGGGCACCGGGGAGCTGTTTTTT.

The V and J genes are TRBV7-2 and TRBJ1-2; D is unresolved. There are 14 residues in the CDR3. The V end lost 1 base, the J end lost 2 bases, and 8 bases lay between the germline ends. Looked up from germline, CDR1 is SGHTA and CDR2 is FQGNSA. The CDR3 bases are TGTGCCAGCAGCTTAGGGGAGATAAACTATGGCTACACCTTC. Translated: CASSLGEINYGYTF.

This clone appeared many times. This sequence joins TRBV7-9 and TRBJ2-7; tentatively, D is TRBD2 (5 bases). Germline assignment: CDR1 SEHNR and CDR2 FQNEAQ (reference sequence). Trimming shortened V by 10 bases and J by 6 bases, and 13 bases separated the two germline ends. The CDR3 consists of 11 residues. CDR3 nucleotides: TGTGCCACCGAGAGGGCAAGCGAGCAGTACTTC. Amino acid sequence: CATERASEQYF.

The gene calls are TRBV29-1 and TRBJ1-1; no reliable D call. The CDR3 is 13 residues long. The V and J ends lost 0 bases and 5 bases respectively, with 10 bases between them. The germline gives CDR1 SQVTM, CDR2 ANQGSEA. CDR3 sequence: CSVEDRTLTEAFF. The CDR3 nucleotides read TGCAGCGTTGAAGATCGAACACTAACTGAAGCTTTCTTT.

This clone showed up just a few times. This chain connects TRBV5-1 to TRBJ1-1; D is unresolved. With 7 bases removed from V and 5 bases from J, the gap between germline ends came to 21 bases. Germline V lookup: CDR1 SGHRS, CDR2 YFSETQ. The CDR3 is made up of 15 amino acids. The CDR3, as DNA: TGCGCCAGCGGGAGGGTAGAGGCTGCGGGGACTGAAGCTTTCTTT. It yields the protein CASGRVEAAGTEAFF.

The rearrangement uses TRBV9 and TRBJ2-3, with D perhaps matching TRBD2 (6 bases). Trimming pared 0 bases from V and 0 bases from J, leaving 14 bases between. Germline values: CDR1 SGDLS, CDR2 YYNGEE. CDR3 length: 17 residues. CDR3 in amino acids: CASSVATGGVSTDTQYF. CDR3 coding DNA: TGTGCCAGCAGCGTAGCTACTGGAGGGGTTAGCACAGATACGCAGTATTTT.

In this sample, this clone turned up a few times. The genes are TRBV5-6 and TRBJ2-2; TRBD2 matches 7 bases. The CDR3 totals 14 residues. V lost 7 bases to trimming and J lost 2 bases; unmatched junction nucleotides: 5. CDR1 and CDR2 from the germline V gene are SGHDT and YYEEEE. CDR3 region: CASRERGNTGELFF. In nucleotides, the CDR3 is TGTGCCAGCCGGGAGCGGGGCAACACCGGGGAGCTGTTTTTT.

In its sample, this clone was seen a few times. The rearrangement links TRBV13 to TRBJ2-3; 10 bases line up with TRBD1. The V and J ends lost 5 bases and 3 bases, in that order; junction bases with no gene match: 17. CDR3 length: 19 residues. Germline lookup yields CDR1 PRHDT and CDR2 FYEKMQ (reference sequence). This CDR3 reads CASSHSLLTGGADTDTQYF. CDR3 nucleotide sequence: TGTGCCAGCAGCCACAGCCTATTGACAGGGGGCGCCGATACAGATACGCAGTATTTT.

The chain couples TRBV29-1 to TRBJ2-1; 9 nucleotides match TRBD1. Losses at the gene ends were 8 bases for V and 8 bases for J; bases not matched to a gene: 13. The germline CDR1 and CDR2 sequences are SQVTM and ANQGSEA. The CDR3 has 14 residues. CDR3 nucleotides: TGCAGCTCCAGAGAGGACAGGGGTTGGGATGAGCAGTTCTTC. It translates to CSSREDRGWDEQFF.

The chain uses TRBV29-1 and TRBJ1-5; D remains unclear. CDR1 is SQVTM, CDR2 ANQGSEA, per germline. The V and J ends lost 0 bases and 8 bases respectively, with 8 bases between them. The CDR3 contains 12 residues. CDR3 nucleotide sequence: TGCAGCGTTGAAGATTCGGGTGAGCCCCAGCATTTT. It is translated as CSVEDSGEPQHF.

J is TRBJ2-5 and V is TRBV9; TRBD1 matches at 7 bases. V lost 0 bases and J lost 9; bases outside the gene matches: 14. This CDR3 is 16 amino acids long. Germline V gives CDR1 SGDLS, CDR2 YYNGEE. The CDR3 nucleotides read TGTGCCAGCAGCGTAGACGGGACAGAAGGGGCCAGGGCCCAGTACTTC. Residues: CASSVDGTEGARAQYF.

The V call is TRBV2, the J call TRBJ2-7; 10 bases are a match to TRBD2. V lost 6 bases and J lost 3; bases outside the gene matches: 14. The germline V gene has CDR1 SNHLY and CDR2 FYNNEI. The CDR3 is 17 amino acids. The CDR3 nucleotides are TGTGCCAGCAGGTCCACTAGCGGGGTAATGTTCGACTACGAGCAGTACTTC. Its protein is CASRSTSGVMFDYEQYF.

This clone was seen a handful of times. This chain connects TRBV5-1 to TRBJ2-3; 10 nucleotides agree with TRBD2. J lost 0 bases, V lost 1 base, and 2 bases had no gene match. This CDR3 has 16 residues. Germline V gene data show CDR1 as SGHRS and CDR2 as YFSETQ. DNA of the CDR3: TGCGCCAGCAGCTTGACTAGCGGGGCGAGCACAGATACGCAGTATTTT. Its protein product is CASSLTSGASTDTQYF. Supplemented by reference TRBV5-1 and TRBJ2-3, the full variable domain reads KAGVTQTPRYLIKTRGQQVTLSCSPISGHRSVSWYQQTPGQGLQFLFEYFSETQRNKGNFPGRFSGRQFSNSRSEMNVSTLELGDSALYLCASSLTSGASTDTQYFGPGTRLTVL.

The CDR3 loop reads CASSEGLGLNTEAFF. In DNA, the CDR3 is TGTGCCAGCAGTGAGGGGCTGGGATTGAACACTGAAGCTTTCTTT. The J gene is TRBJ1-1, the V gene TRBV2; a weak D match, TRBD1 (5 bases). Germline CDR1 is SNHLY and CDR2 is FYNNEI. The CDR3 has 15 amino acids. Trimming took 3 bases from V and 0 from J, leaving 11 bases between them.